This is a list of T cell receptor beta chains from one sample in a study of identical twins. TCRdb used MiXCR to reprocess the 5' RACE reads, holding one entry per CDR3 protein. In the table there are a few hundred thousand distinct CDR3 sequences, approximately 15% of which are singletons. This sample also appeared in a second study, on yellow fever vaccine responses in identical twins.

The specimen sequenced was CD4+ T cells sorted from blood. These TCRs come from a woman aged 18-35 years in good health. CDR3s include the opening cysteine and the closing phenylalanine or tryptophan. The D gene is left open where the match is weak. Not every row has a clone size; where given, it reads once, few, many or a size class.

size	V	length	J	D	CDR3	DNA
few	TRBV12-3/TRBV12-4	13	TRBJ2-4	.	CASSPGTKNIQYF	TGTGCCAGCAGTCCCGGGACCAAAAACATTCAGTACTTC
.	TRBV27	13	TRBJ2-3	TRBD2	CASGPGGRPTKYF	TGTGCCAGCGGCCCGGGGGGAAGACCCACAAAGTATTTT
.	TRBV11-1	12	TRBJ2-5	.	CASSWTGETQYF	TGTGCCAGCAGCTGGACTGGAGAGACCCAGTACTTC
.	TRBV10-2	14	TRBJ2-3	TRBD2	CASSISGRVDTQYF	TGCGCCAGCAGTATTAGCGGGAGGGTGGATACGCAGTATTTT
.	TRBV7-9	15	TRBJ2-1	.	CASSLVLSADNEQFF	TGTGCCAGCAGCTTAGTTCTTAGCGCGGATAATGAGCAGTTCTTC
.	TRBV2	19	TRBJ2-5	.	CASSEGRKAGPKDQETQYF	TGTGCCAGCAGTGAGGGTCGGAAGGCGGGGCCTAAGGACCAAGAGACCCAGTACTTC
.	TRBV5-1	14	TRBJ1-1	.	CASSLGISASEAFF	TGCGCCAGCAGCTTGGGGATTTCGGCATCTGAAGCTTTCTTT
.	TRBV4-2	17	TRBJ2-1	TRBD2	CASSQDPSGGLLNEQFF	TGTGCCAGCAGCCAAGATCCCAGCGGGGGCCTTTTAAATGAGCAGTTCTTC
.	TRBV19	13	TRBJ2-7	.	CASSIRDNYEQYF	TGTGCCAGTAGTATCCGGGACAACTACGAGCAGTACTTC
.	TRBV29-1	13	TRBJ2-3	.	CSVEEGGRYTQYF	TGCAGCGTTGAAGAGGGAGGAAGATATACGCAGTATTTT
many	TRBV4-3	13	TRBJ1-1	.	CASSQDRGAEAFF	TGCGCCAGCAGCCAAGATAGAGGGGCTGAAGCTTTCTTT
few	TRBV21-1	17	TRBJ2-4	.	CASSKPSAKLAKNIQYF	TGTGCCAGCAGCAAACCCTCAGCGAAGTTAGCCAAAAACATTCAGTACTTC
.	TRBV3-1	14	TRBJ2-5	TRBD2	CASSPQRGKETQYF	TGTGCCAGCAGCCCCCAGCGGGGAAAAGAGACCCAGTACTTC
few	TRBV14	15	TRBJ2-7	TRBD2	CASSRGTSGRWEQYF	TGTGCCAGCAGCCGCGGGACTAGCGGGAGGTGGGAGCAGTACTTC
.	TRBV11-2	19	TRBJ2-5	TRBD2	CASSVTDPSVRGGGETQYF	TGTGCCAGCAGCGTAACAGATCCAAGCGTGCGGGGGGGAGGAGAGACCCAGTACTTC
many	TRBV5-1	11	TRBJ1-4	.	CASSLESGTLF	TGCGCCAGCAGCTTGGAATCCGGGACGCTCTTT
.	TRBV12-3/TRBV12-4	14	TRBJ2-5	TRBD1	CASTPQGWRETQYF	TGTGCCAGCACCCCACAGGGGTGGAGGGAGACCCAGTACTTC
.	TRBV6-5	15	TRBJ1-2	TRBD1	CASSYRWDRGSGYTF	TGTGCCAGCAGTTACCGCTGGGACAGGGGGTCTGGCTACACCTTC
many	TRBV7-9	11	TRBJ2-1	TRBD1	CASSLSGGQFF	TGTGCCAGCAGCTTATCAGGGGGGCAGTTCTTC
.	TRBV10-3	19	TRBJ2-5	TRBD2	CAISKNRALAGDFQETQYF	TGTGCCATCAGTAAAAACCGGGCCCTAGCGGGAGATTTCCAAGAGACCCAGTACTTC
.	TRBV23-1	11	TRBJ2-1	TRBD1	CADRGLNEQFF	TGCGCCGACAGGGGTCTGAATGAGCAGTTCTTC
many	TRBV7-2	12	TRBJ2-7	.	CASSSSFYEQYF	TGTGCCAGCAGCTCCTCATTCTACGAGCAGTACTTC
.	TRBV20-1	14	TRBJ2-7	TRBD2	CSARRTSSTYEQYF	TGCAGTGCTAGACGGACTAGCTCCACCTACGAGCAGTACTTC
.	TRBV19	17	TRBJ2-6	.	CASSIDVFRQGANVLTF	TGTGCCAGTAGTATAGATGTTTTCAGACAAGGGGCCAACGTCCTGACTTTC
once	TRBV6-2/TRBV6-3	13	TRBJ1-5	.	CASSFPQQGTQHF	TGTGCCAGCAGTTTTCCCCAGCAGGGGACCCAGCATTTT
.	TRBV28	14	TRBJ2-7	.	CASTSGGRGDEQYF	TGTGCCAGCACCTCTGGGGGCAGGGGCGACGAGCAGTACTTC
.	TRBV27	13	TRBJ2-2	.	CASSLRITGELFF	TGTGCCAGCAGTTTACGGATCACCGGGGAGCTGTTTTTT
.	TRBV6-2/TRBV6-3	14	TRBJ2-2	.	CATFRVGNTGELFF	TGTGCCACCTTTCGAGTGGGCAACACCGGGGAGCTGTTTTTT
few	TRBV7-2	15	TRBJ1-1	.	CASSFRGIMNTEAFF	TGTGCCAGCAGCTTCAGGGGTATCATGAACACTGAAGCTTTCTTT
few	TRBV6-1	13	TRBJ2-1	TRBD2	CASRRGLANEQFF	TGTGCCAGCAGGCGCGGACTAGCGAATGAGCAGTTCTTC
few	TRBV30	13	TRBJ1-1	.	CAWSRGVITEAFF	TGTGCCTGGAGTCGGGGAGTAATCACTGAAGCTTTCTTT
few	TRBV3-1	14	TRBJ2-3	.	CASRESYTADTQYF	TGTGCCAGCAGGGAAAGTTACACGGCAGATACGCAGTATTTT
.	TRBV7-9	15	TRBJ2-5	TRBD1	CASSSKTGVDETQYF	TGTGCCAGCAGCTCCAAGACAGGGGTGGATGAGACCCAGTACTTC
few	TRBV20-1	11	TRBJ2-1	.	CSARGGNEQFF	TGCAGTGCTAGGGGGGGCAATGAGCAGTTCTTC
few	TRBV3-1	18	TRBJ2-6	TRBD2	CASSRASGTSAGANVLTF	TGTGCCAGCAGCCGGGCTTCCGGGACTAGCGCTGGGGCCAACGTCCTGACTTTC
few	TRBV11-1	18	TRBJ2-3	TRBD2	CASSAYLLSGRGADTQYF	TGTGCCAGCAGCGCGTACCTACTCAGCGGGAGAGGGGCAGATACGCAGTATTTT
many	TRBV6-2/TRBV6-3	15	TRBJ2-3	TRBD1	CASSLPGQGPDTQYF	TGTGCCAGCAGCCTACCCGGACAGGGCCCCGATACGCAGTATTTT
.	TRBV5-5	16	TRBJ2-7	TRBD2	CASRYGLAGLPYEQYF	TGTGCCAGCAGATATGGACTAGCGGGACTCCCCTACGAGCAGTACTTC
.	TRBV7-8	16	TRBJ1-1	.	CASSLDEGSGTLRAFF	TGTGCCAGCAGCTTAGATGAGGGGAGTGGGACACTGAGAGCTTTCTTT